Shown below are 24 T cell receptor beta chains from a single sample sequenced in a study of blood T cell repertoires in COVID-19. Assay: immunoSEQ multiplex PCR; the TCRdb copy retains only in-frame clones and omits some. The sample consists of some 99,000 clones, around 80% of them appearing once. Sequenced input: peripheral blood. These receptors all come from a human donor in a cohort sampled during active or convalescent COVID-19.

The chain links TRBV6-4 to TRBJ1-5; D is uncertain. The CDR3 runs 17 residues. V lost 0 bases and J lost 0, with 12 bases in between. CDR1 is MRHNA, CDR2 SNTAGT, per germline. CDR3 in amino acids: CASSDSSMLVSNQPQHF. CDR3 DNA sequence: TGTGCCAGCAGTGACTCCTCAATGTTAGTTAGCAATCAGCCCCAGCATTTT.

There are a few counts of this clone. This rearrangement joins TRBV25-1 to TRBJ1-4; possibly TRBD1 for D (6 bases). CDR3 length: 15 residues. Germline loops: CDR1 MGHDK, CDR2 SYGVNS. V was pared by 5 bases and J by 5 bases, with 15 bases between. CDR3 sequence reads: CASSSSGVANEKLFF. For the CDR3, the DNA is TGTGCCAGCAGTTCCTCAGGGGTGGCAAATGAAAAACTGTTTTTT.

This rearrangement joins TRBV5-8 to TRBJ1-5, with a weak D call TRBD1 (5 bases). Germline CDR1 and CDR2: SGHTS and YDEGEE. The CDR3 runs to 13 residues. Trimming cost V 3 bases and J 7 bases, with 11 bases left between them. The CDR3 sequence: CASSWGVGQPQHF. CDR3 coding DNA: TGTGCCAGCAGCTGGGGGGTAGGACAGCCCCAGCATTTT.

The chain recombines TRBV11-3 with TRBJ2-1; TRBD2 agrees at 7 bases. The CDR3 loop spans 16 amino acids. V dropped 4 bases and J dropped 0; count of bases not matched to a gene: 6. Germline-derived CDR1 and CDR2 are SGHNT and YENEEA. Here the CDR3 DNA reads TGTGCCAGCAGCTCTGGGGGGGTTAGCTCCTACAATGAGCAGTTCTTC. This codes for CASSSGGVSSYNEQFF.

This clone was recorded only once. V and J are TRBV4-3 and TRBJ2-5; 12 bases line up with TRBD2. This CDR3 has 18 amino acids. From germline, CDR1 is LGHNA and CDR2 YSLEER. The V and J ends lost 3 bases and 0 bases, in that order; junction bases with no gene match: 8. CDR3 loop: CASSQRLAGASYQETQYF. DNA for the CDR3: TGCGCCAGCAGCCAGCGACTAGCGGGGGCCTCGTACCAAGAGACCCAGTACTTC.

The gene calls are TRBV18 and TRBJ1-1; D gene ambiguous. Germline assignment: CDR1 KGHSH and CDR2 LQKENI. The CDR3 loop spans 13 amino acids. V was clipped by 0 bases and J by 1 base, with 3 bases between them. DNA of the CDR3: TGTGCCAGCTCACCACCCAGGAACACTGAAGCTTTCTTT. This encodes CASSPPRNTEAFF. Together with reference TRBV18 and TRBJ1-1, the CDR3 gives the full variable domain: NAGVMQNPRHLVRRRGQEARLRCSPMKGHSHVYWYRQLPEEGLKFMVYLQKENIIDESGMPKERFSAEFPKEGPSILRIQQVVRGDSAAYFCASSPPRNTEAFFGQGTRLTVV.

For this clone: Mismatch with germline at one junction end may stem from a read error. V gene TRBV6-2 or TRBV6-3 combines with J gene TRBJ2-2, with TRBD2 identical over 9 bases. CDR1 is MNHEY, CDR2 SVGEGT, per germline. This CDR3 has 16 residues. In DNA form, the CDR3 reads TGTGCCAGCAGTGACTCTAGCGGGGAGGGGACCGGGGAGCTGTTTTTT. It specifies CASSDSSGEGTGELFF.

The chain couples TRBV28 to TRBJ1-1; D gene uncertain. This CDR3 region has 12 residues. The V end was cut by 3 bases, the J end by 3 bases, with 5 bases between. The germline V gene has CDR1 MDHEN and CDR2 SYDVKM. The CDR3 DNA is TGTGCCAGCAGTTTGTGGCACACTGAAGCTTTCTTT. Its translation: CASSLWHTEAFF.

This clone was found once. The chain couples TRBV27 to TRBJ2-7; 7 positions match TRBD2. The CDR3 is 15 residues long. With V trimmed by 4 bases and J by 7 bases, 13 bases remained unmatched. Germline V gene sequence: CDR1 MNHEY, CDR2 SMNVEV (reference sequence). CDR3: CASSSSPGGSKEQYF. The CDR3 nucleotides are TGTGCCAGCAGTTCATCCCCGGGGGGTAGCAAGGAGCAGTACTTC.

The rearrangement links TRBV29-1 to TRBJ1-2; 7 positions agree with TRBD1. The junction had 11 bases not matched to a gene; V was cut back by 6 bases and J by 4 bases. Germline-derived CDR1 and CDR2 are SQVTM and ANQGSEA. The CDR3 runs to 14 residues. CDR3 residues: CSVPVRQGSYGYTF. The CDR3 nucleotides are TGCAGCGTACCCGTGAGACAGGGATCCTATGGCTACACCTTC.

This chain joins TRBV20-1 and TRBJ2-7; D may be TRBD1 (6 bases). V was clipped by 3 bases and J by 3 bases, with 12 bases between them. CDR3 length: 13 residues. Germline CDR1 and CDR2: DFQATT and SNEGSKA (reference sequence). The CDR3 nucleotides are TGCAGTGCTAGTCAGGGGCTACACTACGAGCAGTACTTC. Protein product: CSASQGLHYEQYF.

Comments on this clone: Sequence at one end of the junction differs from germline and may be a read error. V is TRBV28 and J is TRBJ2-3, with 8 bases matching TRBD1. CDR1 is MDHEN and CDR2 is SYDVKM in the germline V gene. The CDR3 consists of 14 residues. CDR3 bases: TGTGCCAGCAGCAGTCCCCCAGGGACAGGTACGCAGTATTTT. Encoded protein: CASSSPPGTGTQYF.

The sample holds a few counts of this clone. The chain uses TRBV19 and TRBJ1-2, with TRBD1 matching 7 bases. The CDR3 loop spans 13 amino acids. Looked up from germline, CDR1 is LNHDA and CDR2 is SQIVND (reference sequence). V dropped 5 bases and J dropped 4; count of bases not matched to a gene: 4. The CDR3 nucleotides are TGTGCCAGTAGTCCCGGACAGGTCTATGGCTACACCTTC. Protein: CASSPGQVYGYTF.

This chain connects TRBV4-3 to TRBJ1-1; tentatively, D is TRBD1 (5 bases). Trimming left V 1 base short and J 11 bases short, with 20 bases between. Germline assignment: CDR1 LGHNA and CDR2 YSLEER. The CDR3 is 15 amino acids. In DNA, the CDR3 is TGCGCCAGCAGCCAAGGTCTTAATGGGGCCGGGGGTGCTTTCTTT. Translated, it gives CASSQGLNGAGGAFF.

The rearrangement uses TRBV10-3 and TRBJ2-7; the match to TRBD1 covers 8 bases. Germline V lookup: CDR1 ENHRY, CDR2 SYGVKD. There are 14 residues in the CDR3. V lost 7 bases and J lost 0; bases outside the gene matches: 5. The CDR3 region is CAIKPGQASYEQYF. Here the CDR3 DNA reads TGTGCCATCAAACCGGGACAGGCCTCCTACGAGCAGTACTTC.

This clone showed up just a few times. The chain carries TRBV2 and TRBJ1-2; unclear D gene. The CDR3 runs to 13 residues. Germline loops: CDR1 SNHLY, CDR2 FYNNEI. Trimming cost V 2 bases and J 4 bases, with 8 bases left between them. The CDR3 loop reads CASSEREFYGYTF. In nucleotides, the CDR3 is TGTGCCAGCAGTGAACGGGAATTCTATGGCTACACCTTC.

The chain employs TRBV19 and TRBJ1-5; 7 bases align to TRBD1. The junction had 15 bases not matched to a gene; V was cut back by 7 bases and J by 0 bases. Germline CDR1 LNHDA, CDR2 SQIVND (reference sequence). The CDR3 has 18 residues. The CDR3 region has the DNA TGTGCCAGTACCAAGGGACAGCCGGATGTTTATAGCAATCAGCCCCAGCATTTT. Residues: CASTKGQPDVYSNQPQHF.

The chain recombines TRBV11-2 with TRBJ2-5; the match to TRBD2 covers 12 bases. J gave up 4 bases and V 3 bases, and 3 bases lay outside the gene matches. CDR1 and CDR2 (germline): SGHAT, FQNNGV. This CDR3 is built from 15 residues. Written as DNA, the CDR3 is TGTGCCAGCAGCTTGCAGGGACTAGCGGGAGAGACCCAGTACTTC. Its translation: CASSLQGLAGETQYF.

V usage is TRBV19 and J usage is TRBJ1-1, with 10 bases lining up with TRBD1. The CDR3 runs to 16 residues. V gave up 6 bases and J gave up 5 bases; unmatched junction bases: 12. CDR1 LNHDA and CDR2 SQIVND come from the germline V gene (reference sequence). This CDR3 reads CASSSPPGQGSTEAFF. The CDR3 nucleotides read TGTGCCAGTAGCTCACCCCCGGGACAGGGGTCGACTGAAGCTTTCTTT.

The chain uses TRBV7-2 and TRBJ1-1; D uncertain. CDR1 and CDR2 from the germline V gene are SGHTA and FQGNSA. The V end was cut by 5 bases, the J end by 2 bases, with 9 bases between. The CDR3 length is 13 residues. The CDR3 loop is CASSPYINTEAFF. The CDR3 DNA reads as TGTGCCAGCAGCCCTTATATAAACACTGAAGCTTTCTTT.

The rearrangement joins TRBV19 to TRBJ1-3; D ambiguous. Germline V gene data show CDR1 as LNHDA and CDR2 as SQIVND (reference sequence). CDR3 length: 13 residues. V lost 6 bases and J 9 bases, leaving 15 bases between the germline ends. This CDR3 reads CASRSGGGSTIYF. Here the CDR3 DNA reads TGTGCCAGTAGGTCGGGTGGCGGGAGCACCATATATTTT.

V is TRBV3-1 (or the pseudogene TRBV3-2) and J is TRBJ1-6; tentatively, D is TRBD1 (5 bases). Germline V gene data show CDR1 as LGHDT and CDR2 as YNNKEL (reference sequence). V was pared by 4 bases and J by 0 bases, with 13 bases between. CDR3 length: 17 residues. The CDR3 sequence is CASSPSLQGSYNSPLHF. CDR3 bases: TGTGCCAGCAGCCCCTCCTTGCAGGGCTCCTATAATTCACCCCTCCACTTT.

The chain has TRBV5-4 and TRBJ1-2, with D perhaps matching TRBD1 (6 bases). V shed 3 bases and J shed 2 bases, with 14 bases lying between them. The germline V gene encodes CDR1 SGHNT and CDR2 YYREEE (reference sequence). This CDR3 comprises 15 residues. Here the CDR3 reads CASSWDGDMNYGYTF. The CDR3 DNA follows: TGTGCCAGCAGCTGGGACGGGGACATGAACTATGGCTACACCTTC.

The V and J genes are TRBV6-5 and TRBJ1-5, with 10 bases aligning to TRBD1. Germline CDR1 and CDR2: MNHEY and SVGAGI. After removal of 3 bases from V and 3 bases from J, the junction contained 5 bases not matched to a gene. The CDR3 length is 16 residues. The CDR3 sequence: CASSYYGTGVNQPQHF. The CDR3 nucleotides read TGTGCCAGCAGTTATTACGGGACAGGGGTCAATCAGCCCCAGCATTTT.